These 26 T cell receptor beta chains originate from one sample sequenced in a study of cytomegalovirus exposure and HLA in healthy donors. Vbeta (60) and Jbeta (13) primers were used in the PCR. Assay: immunoSEQ multiplex PCR; the TCRdb copy retains only in-frame clones and omits some. The sample includes 150,000 or so clones, 70% to 85% seen only once; the top ten take around 1.9%. Sequencing was done on a sample of PBMCs. All receptors come from a woman between 40 and 55 years old in good health and CMV-seronegative.

The genes are TRBV7-2 and TRBJ1-3, with 8 bases lining up with TRBD1. The germline gives CDR1 SGHTA, CDR2 FQGNSA. V lost 5 bases, J lost 0 bases, and 6 bases stayed unmatched. CDR3 length equals 16 residues. CDR3 loop: CASSQGQAFSGNTIYF. DNA for the CDR3: TGTGCCAGCAGCCAGGGACAGGCCTTCTCTGGAAACACCATATATTTT. Together with reference TRBV7-2 and TRBJ1-3, the CDR3 gives the full variable domain: GAGVSQSPSNKVTEKGKDVELRCDPISGHTALYWYRQSLGQGLEFLIYFQGNSAPDKSGLPSDRFSAERTGGSVSTLTIQRTQQEDSAVYLCASSQGQAFSGNTIYFGEGSWLTVV.

The chain uses TRBV28 and TRBJ2-1, with 7 positions matching TRBD2. CDR1 is MDHEN, CDR2 SYDVKM, per germline. Unmatched junction bases numbered 8, after V lost 6 bases and J lost 6 bases. The CDR3 loop spans 14 amino acids. CDR3 sequence: CASSWTRSLNEQFF. In DNA form, the CDR3 reads TGTGCCAGCAGCTGGACTAGATCCCTCAATGAGCAGTTCTTC.

V gene TRBV11-2 combines with J gene TRBJ2-1; D remains unclear. The CDR3 sequence is 15 residues long. V shed 5 bases and J shed 1 base, with 12 bases lying between them. Germline CDR1 reads SGHAT; CDR2 reads FQNNGV. CDR3 region: CASSPGASSYNEQFF. CDR3 in DNA: TGTGCCAGCAGCCCCGGTGCTTCTTCCTACAATGAGCAGTTCTTC.

V and J are TRBV5-4 and TRBJ1-5; D unclear. The germline gives CDR1 SGHNT, CDR2 YYREEE (reference sequence). Trimming pared 0 bases from V and 4 bases from J, leaving 14 bases between. The CDR3 has 16 residues. CDR3 protein: CASSLGGGTPNQPQHF. As DNA, the CDR3 is TGTGCCAGCAGCTTGGGGGGAGGCACCCCGAATCAGCCCCAGCATTTT.

The chain is built from TRBV4-3 and TRBJ2-7, with TRBD1 matching 7 bases. The germline V gene encodes CDR1 LGHNA and CDR2 YSLEER. The CDR3 runs to 16 residues. V lost 0 bases, J lost 2 bases, and 7 bases stayed unmatched. The CDR3 DNA follows: TGCGCCAGCAGCCAAGATCTGGGGGACAGAACCTACGAGCAGTACTTC. Translated: CASSQDLGDRTYEQYF.

The rearrangement joins TRBV27 to TRBJ2-1; D remains ambiguous. V was trimmed by 5 bases and J by 6 bases, leaving 8 bases between them. CDR3 length: 12 amino acids. The V gene's germline CDR1 is MNHEY and CDR2 SMNVEV (reference sequence). The CDR3 spells CASSARSNEQFF. The CDR3 DNA follows: TGTGCCAGCAGTGCCCGGAGCAATGAGCAGTTCTTC.

This clone showed up just once. J is TRBJ1-1 and V is TRBV11-3; 7 bases align to TRBD1. Germline V gives CDR1 SGHNT, CDR2 YENEEA. The CDR3 contains 13 residues. V lost 5 bases to trimming and J lost 2 bases; unmatched junction nucleotides: 2. This chain's CDR3 is CASSQGGNTEAFF. The CDR3 coding sequence is TGTGCCAGCAGCCAGGGGGGTAACACTGAAGCTTTCTTT.

V is TRBV19 and J is TRBJ1-5; D not resolved. The CDR3 length is 16 residues. Germline assignment: CDR1 LNHDA and CDR2 SQIVND (reference sequence). V was clipped by 8 bases and J by 3 bases, with 20 bases between them. As DNA, the CDR3 is TGTGCCAGTCAAGACTCTCGCAAAGCCCCCAATCAGCCCCAGCATTTT. This codes for CASQDSRKAPNQPQHF.

The chain employs TRBV7-2 and TRBJ2-7; maybe TRBD2 (6 bases). The germline gives CDR1 SGHTA, CDR2 FQGNSA. This CDR3 spans 13 amino acids. With 3 bases removed from V and 2 bases from J, the gap between germline ends came to 8 bases. The CDR3 is CASSLGGPYEQYF. The CDR3 DNA reads TGTGCCAGCAGCTTGGGGGGTCCCTACGAGCAGTACTTC. Complete variable domain (other parts from reference TRBV7-2 and TRBJ2-7): GAGVSQSPSNKVTEKGKDVELRCDPISGHTALYWYRQSLGQGLEFLIYFQGNSAPDKSGLPSDRFSAERTGGSVSTLTIQRTQQEDSAVYLCASSLGGPYEQYFGPGTRLTVT.

The CDR3 DNA reads TGTGCCAGCAGTCAGGGACTAGCGGGCCACAATGAGCAGTTCTTC. Translation: CASSQGLAGHNEQFF. The chain employs TRBV28 and TRBJ2-1, with 12 bases aligning to TRBD2. The CDR3 is made up of 15 amino acids. The germline V gene has CDR1 MDHEN and CDR2 SYDVKM. V trimming: 5 bases; J trimming: 5 bases; junction bases outside the gene matches: 4.

The chain combines TRBV5-4 with TRBJ2-1; no definite D call. With 0 bases removed from V and 6 bases from J, the gap between germline ends came to 13 bases. Germline V CDR1 and CDR2: SGHNT, YYREEE (reference sequence). CDR3 length: 15 amino acids. CDR3 residues: CASSLAFSNFNEQFF. CDR3 coding DNA: TGTGCCAGCAGCTTGGCCTTTAGCAACTTCAATGAGCAGTTCTTC. Using reference TRBV5-4 and TRBJ2-1 for the parts outside the CDR3, the full variable domain is ETGVTQSPTHLIKTRGQQVTLRCSSQSGHNTVSWYQQALGQGPQFIFQYYREEENGRGNFPPRFSGLQFPNYSSELNVNALELDDSALYLCASSLAFSNFNEQFFGPGTRLTVL.

This rearrangement joins TRBV2 to TRBJ2-7; possibly TRBD1 for D (5 bases). This CDR3 contains 15 residues. CDR1 is SNHLY and CDR2 is FYNNEI in the germline V gene. V was trimmed by 1 base and J by 3 bases, leaving 13 bases between them. CDR3 bases: TGTGCCAGCAGTGAAGGGCGGAATAGGGGCTACGAGCAGTACTTC. It encodes CASSEGRNRGYEQYF.

As DNA, the CDR3 is TGTGCCAGCAGTTTCCATCTCTACGAGCAGTACTTC. This codes for CASSFHLYEQYF. The chain joins TRBV6-6 to TRBJ2-5; D is undetermined. The DNA end favors TRBJ2-7, so the J call may be wrong. The CDR3 contains 12 residues. CDR1 is MNHNY and CDR2 is SVGAGI in the germline V gene (reference sequence).

The chain couples TRBV2 to TRBJ1-1; 7 bases align to TRBD1. Germline CDR1 reads SNHLY; CDR2 reads FYNNEI. Trimming at V came to 3 bases and at J to 0 bases, leaving 7 bases not matched to a gene. CDR3 length: 16 residues. CDR3 in amino acids: CASSEPTGFMNTEAFF. CDR3 DNA sequence: TGTGCCAGCAGTGAGCCGACAGGGTTCATGAACACTGAAGCTTTCTTT.

The chain uses TRBV28 and TRBJ1-2, with no clear D. The CDR3 consists of 12 residues. Germline-derived CDR1 and CDR2 are MDHEN and SYDVKM. Trimming removed 6 bases at V and 2 bases at J, with 7 bases between. CDR3 protein: CASRPLNYGYTF. DNA for the CDR3: TGTGCCAGCAGACCCCTAAACTATGGCTACACCTTC.

This sequence joins TRBV11-2 and TRBJ1-3; a weak D match, TRBD1 (5 bases). Germline CDR1 is SGHAT and CDR2 is FQNNGV. The CDR3 contains 15 residues. V was cut by 3 bases and J by 4 bases, with 13 bases left in between. The CDR3 bases are TGTGCCAGCAGCTTCAGCAGGGCTGACGGAAACACCATATATTTT. This gives the protein CASSFSRADGNTIYF.

The rearrangement links TRBV7-9 to TRBJ1-2; D gene unclear. This CDR3 spans 13 amino acids. The germline V and J ends were trimmed by 4 bases and 4 bases, with 10 bases remaining between them. Germline V gene lookup returns CDR1 SEHNR and CDR2 FQNEAQ (reference sequence). CDR3 coding DNA: TGTGCCAGCAGCTCGGAGGGAGGCTATGGCTACACCTTC. Amino acid sequence: CASSSEGGYGYTF.

V and J are TRBV13 and TRBJ2-5; the match to TRBD2 covers 9 bases. The CDR3 has 14 amino acids. In germline, CDR1 is PRHDT, CDR2 FYEKMQ (reference sequence). Trimming removed 0 bases from V and 4 bases from J; junction bases left unmatched: 0. CDR3 region: CASSLGLAGETQYF. CDR3 nucleotides: TGTGCCAGCAGCTTAGGACTAGCGGGAGAGACCCAGTACTTC.

V and J are TRBV28 and TRBJ1-6, with 9 bases lining up with TRBD1. The ends lost 6 bases at V and 8 bases at J; junction bases unmatched: 11. This CDR3 contains 16 residues. Germline CDR1 and CDR2: MDHEN and SYDVKM. CDR3 bases: TGTGCCAGCAGATACTTTACAGGGGGCGGAGATTCACCCCTCCACTTT. The encoded protein is CASRYFTGGGDSPLHF.

This clone was picked up a small number of times. V is TRBV16 and J is TRBJ1-1, with 8 positions matching TRBD1. This CDR3 spans 16 amino acids. In germline, CDR1 is KGHSY, CDR2 FQNENV. V shed 0 bases and J 0 bases; nucleotides not matched to a gene: 3. CDR3: CASSQSGTGLNTEAFF. CDR3 sequence (DNA): TGTGCCAGCAGCCAATCAGGGACAGGCCTGAACACTGAAGCTTTCTTT.

This clone has just a few counts. The chain couples TRBV10-1 to TRBJ2-1; 10 bases line up with TRBD2. CDR1 is WNHNN and CDR2 is SYGVQD in the germline V gene (reference sequence). V was pared by 3 bases and J by 4 bases, with 3 bases of the junction left unmatched. The CDR3 runs 15 residues. For the CDR3, the DNA is TGCGCCAGCAGTGACTCTAGCGGGGGTTACAATGAGCAGTTCTTC. Protein product: CASSDSSGGYNEQFF.

The chain couples TRBV4-3 to TRBJ2-3; possibly TRBD2 for D (5 bases). The V and J ends lost 3 bases and 2 bases respectively, with 12 bases between them. CDR1 is LGHNA, CDR2 YSLEER, per germline. The CDR3 totals 15 residues. The CDR3 protein is CASSHRRFDTDTQYF. CDR3 nucleotides: TGCGCCAGCAGCCACCGGAGGTTCGACACAGATACGCAGTATTTT.

The CDR3 here is CASSLMNTEAFF. CDR3 DNA sequence: TGTGCCAGCAGCCTAATGAACACTGAAGCTTTCTTT. The chain carries TRBV28 and TRBJ1-1, with D uncertain. The CDR3 has 12 residues. V was clipped by 6 bases and J by 0 bases, with 5 bases between them. The germline CDR1 and CDR2 sequences are MDHEN and SYDVKM.

V is TRBV28 and J is TRBJ1-2; D is unresolved. Trimming took off 2 bases at V and 8 bases at J, with 15 bases between the two ends. Germline loops: CDR1 MDHEN, CDR2 SYDVKM. This CDR3 has 14 amino acids. CDR3 DNA: TGTGCCAGCAGTTTAAGTTTACCGGGTGGCGGCTACACCTTC. It is translated as CASSLSLPGGGYTF.

V and J are TRBV6-5 and TRBJ2-4; D not resolved. In germline, CDR1 is MNHEY, CDR2 SVGAGI. Trimming took 2 bases from V and 4 from J, leaving 15 bases between them. This CDR3 has 16 amino acids. As DNA, the CDR3 is TGTGCCAGCAGTTACGCCGGGTCCCAAGAGAAAAACATTCAGTACTTC. Its translation is CASSYAGSQEKNIQYF.

The V and J genes are TRBV5-4 and TRBJ1-1, with D possibly being TRBD1 (6 bases). V dropped 4 bases and J dropped 0 bases, with 13 bases sitting between them. From germline, CDR1 is SGHNT and CDR2 YYREEE (reference sequence). The CDR3 length is 15 residues. This CDR3 reads CASSGGQFMNTEAFF. The CDR3 region has the DNA TGTGCCAGCAGCGGCGGACAGTTTATGAACACTGAAGCTTTCTTT.